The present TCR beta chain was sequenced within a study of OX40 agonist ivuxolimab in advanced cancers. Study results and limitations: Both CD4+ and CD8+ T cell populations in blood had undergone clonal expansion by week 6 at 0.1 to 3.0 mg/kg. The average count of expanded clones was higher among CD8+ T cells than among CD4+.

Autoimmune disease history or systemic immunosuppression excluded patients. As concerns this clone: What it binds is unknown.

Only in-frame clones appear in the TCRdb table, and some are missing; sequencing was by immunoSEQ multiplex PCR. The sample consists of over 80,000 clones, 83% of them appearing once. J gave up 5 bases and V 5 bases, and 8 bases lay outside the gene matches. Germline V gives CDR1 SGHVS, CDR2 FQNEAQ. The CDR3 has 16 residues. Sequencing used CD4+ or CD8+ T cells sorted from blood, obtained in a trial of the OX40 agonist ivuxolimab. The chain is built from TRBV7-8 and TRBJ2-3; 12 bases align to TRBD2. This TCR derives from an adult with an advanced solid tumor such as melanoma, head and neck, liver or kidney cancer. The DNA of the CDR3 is TGTGCCAGCAGCGGAGGTCTAGCGGGGGGGCAAGATACGCAGTATTTT. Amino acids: CASSGGLAGGQDTQYF.